These T cell receptor beta chains were read from a single sample in a study of blood T cell repertoires in COVID-19. The assay was immunoSEQ multiplex PCR, and TCRdb's table has in-frame clones only and misses some. In the table there are 350,000 to 450,000 clones, roughly 86% of which are singletons. The source material was PBMCs or T cells enriched from blood (not recorded which). The receptors stem from a man aged 35-49 years in a cohort exposed to, infected with or recovered from COVID-19 (not recorded which). The CDR3 runs from the conserved cysteine through the conserved F or W. The D gene is left open where the match is weak. The size field is filled for only some rows; it gives once, few, many or a size class.

-	-	TRBV19	TRBJ2-6	TGTGCCAGTCGAGCCGTCTCTGGGGCCAACGTCCTGACTTTC	CASRAVSGANVLTF
TRBD1	-	TRBV4-1	TRBJ1-1	TGCGCCAGCAGCCACGGACAGGGCCCGAACACTGAAGCTTTCTTT	CASSHGQGPNTEAFF
-	-	TRBV19	TRBJ2-3	TGTGCCAGTAGTATGCAGGGCACAGATACGCAGTATTTT	CASSMQGTDTQYF
TRBD1	-	TRBV19	TRBJ2-1	TGTGCCAGTAGCCGGGACAGGTTCTCCTACAATGAGCAGTTCTTC	CASSRDRFSYNEQFF
TRBD2	-	TRBV3-1/TRBV3-2	TRBJ2-5	TGTGCCAGCAGCCAGAGACTAGCGGGACAGGAGACCCAGTACTTC	CASSQRLAGQETQYF
TRBD2	-	TRBV6-6	TRBJ2-1	TGTGCCAGCAGGGAGGGACTAAATGAGCAGTTCTTC	CASREGLNEQFF
TRBD1	-	TRBV7-3	TRBJ1-2	TGTGCCAGCAGCACGACGGGACAGGGCTCTGGCTACACCTTC	CASSTTGQGSGYTF
-	few	TRBV6-5	TRBJ1-2	TGTGCCAGCACTTGGGAGTCCTATGGCTACACCTTC	CASTWESYGYTF
-	-	TRBV6-1	TRBJ2-7	TGTGCCAGCAGTGAAGCTTGGCAGTCCTCCTACGAGCAGTACTTC	CASSEAWQSSYEQYF
TRBD1	-	TRBV2	TRBJ1-1	TGTGCCAGCAGAGAAACAGGGGTGGACACTGAAGCTTTCTTT	CASRETGVDTEAFF
TRBD1	-	TRBV27	TRBJ1-6	TGTGCCAGCACCGCGGCCAGGGGGTCTTCACCCCTCCACTTT	CASTAARGSSPLHF
TRBD1	once	TRBV7-9	TRBJ1-4	TGTGCCAGCAGCTTGTCAGGGGGTGATGAAAAACTGTTTTTT	CASSLSGGDEKLFF
TRBD2	-	TRBV24-1	TRBJ2-2	TGTGCCACCAGTGATTCCGGGACTACCACTAACACCGGGGAGCTGTTTTTT	CATSDSGTTTNTGELFF
TRBD2	-	TRBV19	TRBJ2-3	TGTGCCAGTAGTATAACGCTTACTAGCGGCCGCACAGATACGCAGTATTTT	CASSITLTSGRTDTQYF
-	-	TRBV5-4	TRBJ2-7	TGTGCCAGCAGCCCGGAGGGACAGTCTTCCTACGAGCAGTACTTC	CASSPEGQSSYEQYF
-	few	TRBV9	TRBJ1-1	TGTGCCAGCAGCGTAGATGGTCGAGTTCGTGTCCCTGAAGCTTTCTTT	CASSVDGRVRVPEAFF
-	few	TRBV5-1	TRBJ2-3	TGCGCCAGCAGCCAATACAGGGACGGTACCACAGATACGCAGTATTTT	CASSQYRDGTTDTQYF
TRBD1	-	TRBV10-3	TRBJ1-4	TGTGCCATCAGTGCGGGCGAGGGACAGGGGTCAACTAATGAAAAACTGTTTTTT	CAISAGEGQGSTNEKLFF
-	-	TRBV27	TRBJ2-1	TGTGCCAGCACTAGAAAGAGCTCCTACAATGAGCAGTTCTTC	CASTRKSSYNEQFF
TRBD2	-	TRBV2	TRBJ2-1	TGTGCCAGCTGGACTAGCGCATACAATGAGCAGTTCTTC	CASWTSAYNEQFF
TRBD1	-	TRBV6-2/TRBV6-3	TRBJ1-5	TGTGCCAGCAGTTACATAAGGGGACAGACCCCCTTCAATCAGCCCCAGCATTTT	CASSYIRGQTPFNQPQHF
-	-	TRBV6-5	TRBJ1-1	TGTGCCAGCAGTTTCCCAGGACAGCGAGCTTTCTTT	CASSFPGQRAFF
-	-	TRBV6-5	TRBJ2-7	TGTGCCAGCAGGCGGACCGCGACTAACTACGAGCAGTACTTC	CASRRTATNYEQYF
-	-	TRBV11-2	TRBJ1-5	TGTGCCAGCAGCTTATCGGGTCAGCCCCAGCATTTT	CASSLSGQPQHF
-	-	TRBV7-6	TRBJ1-6	TGTGCCAGCAGCTCCCGGCCACAGGGTAATTCACCCCTCCACTTT	CASSSRPQGNSPLHF
-	few	TRBV27	TRBJ1-5	TGTGCCAGCAGTCTCACACCGGGATCGAGCAATCAGCCCCAGCATTTT	CASSLTPGSSNQPQHF
TRBD1	-	TRBV28	TRBJ2-7	TGTGCCAGCAGTTGGTCGGGACAGGGGTTATCCGAGCAGTACTTC	CASSWSGQGLSEQYF
-	-	TRBV7-9	TRBJ2-7	TGTGCCAGCAGCCCGGGCGGGTTTGCAAACGAGCAGTACTTC	CASSPGGFANEQYF
-	few	TRBV10-1	TRBJ1-2	TGCGCCGCTCGGACTGGGCGGAACTATGGCTACACCTTC	CAARTGRNYGYTF
-	-	TRBV28	TRBJ1-3	TGTGCCAGCAGTTTATGGGCCGTTGGAAACACCATATATTTT	CASSLWAVGNTIYF
TRBD2	-	TRBV12-5	TRBJ2-7	TGTGCTAGTGGTTTAGGGACTAGCGGGAGGTACGAGCAGTACTTC	CASGLGTSGRYEQYF
TRBD2	-	TRBV27	TRBJ2-7	TGTGCCAGCAGTTTATTCCCCTTGACTAGCGGGAGCGACGAGCAGTACTTC	CASSLFPLTSGSDEQYF
-	-	TRBV5-6	TRBJ1-1	TGTGCCAGCAGCCGCCAAGGGACTTATTGGAACACTGAAGCTTTCTTT	CASSRQGTYWNTEAFF
TRBD1	-	TRBV24-1	TRBJ2-2	TGTGCCACCAGCGCAGCCGGGACAGGGTCCACCGGGGAGCTGTTTTTT	CATSAAGTGSTGELFF
-	-	TRBV19	TRBJ1-5	TGTGCCAGTAATATGGACTATAGCAATCAGCCCCAGCATTTT	CASNMDYSNQPQHF
-	-	TRBV5-6	TRBJ2-7	TGTGCCAGCAGCTTGAATGGGGGGATGAACGAGCAGTACTTC	CASSLNGGMNEQYF
TRBD1	-	TRBV19	TRBJ1-5	TGTGCCAGTACCCAGGGGGTGGGTGAGCAGCCCCAGCATTTT	CASTQGVGEQPQHF
-	-	TRBV30	TRBJ2-1	TGTGCCTGGAGTGTGGTGACAGGGCAGTTCTTC	CAWSVVTGQFF
-	-	TRBV25-1	TRBJ2-3	TGTGCCAGCAGTGAAGCGGGGACTTACACAGATACGCAGTATTTT	CASSEAGTYTDTQYF
-	once	TRBV2	TRBJ1-2	TGTGCCAGCTTTAACAGAGGACTTTATGGCTACACCTTC	CASFNRGLYGYTF
-	-	TRBV5-6	TRBJ2-2	TGTGCCAGCAGCTTGACCAGCGGAGCGAACACCGGGGAGCTGTTTTTT	CASSLTSGANTGELFF
TRBD1	-	TRBV11-2	TRBJ1-1	TGTGCCAGCAGCCGGGACAGGGGGCCTACTGAAGCTTTCTTT	CASSRDRGPTEAFF
TRBD1	few	TRBV28	TRBJ2-5	TGTGCCAGCAGTTTCAACAGGGGATTACAAGAGACCCAGTACTTC	CASSFNRGLQETQYF
TRBD2	-	TRBV2	TRBJ2-7	TGTGCCAGCAGTGAAGCGGGAGGGTCCGAGCAGTACTTC	CASSEAGGSEQYF
-	-	TRBV5-1	TRBJ1-3	TGCGCCAGCAGCTGGGGTCGGACAGAGAACCGCGGAAACACCATATATTTT	CASSWGRTENRGNTIYF
TRBD2	-	TRBV18	TRBJ2-7	TGTGCCAGCTCACAAGGACTAGCGGGATATGAGCAGTACTTC	CASSQGLAGYEQYF
TRBD2	-	TRBV11-2	TRBJ2-3	TGTGCCAGCAGCTTAGTAGTCGGGAGGGCGACAGATACGCAGTATTTT	CASSLVVGRATDTQYF
-	-	TRBV5-4	TRBJ2-3	TGTGCCAGCAGCTTGGGTGGGCGCGGCACAGATACGCAGTATTTT	CASSLGGRGTDTQYF
TRBD2	few	TRBV3-1/TRBV3-2	TRBJ2-7	TGTGCCAGCAGCCTAGCGGGAGGAGAGTACGAGCAGTACTTC	CASSLAGGEYEQYF